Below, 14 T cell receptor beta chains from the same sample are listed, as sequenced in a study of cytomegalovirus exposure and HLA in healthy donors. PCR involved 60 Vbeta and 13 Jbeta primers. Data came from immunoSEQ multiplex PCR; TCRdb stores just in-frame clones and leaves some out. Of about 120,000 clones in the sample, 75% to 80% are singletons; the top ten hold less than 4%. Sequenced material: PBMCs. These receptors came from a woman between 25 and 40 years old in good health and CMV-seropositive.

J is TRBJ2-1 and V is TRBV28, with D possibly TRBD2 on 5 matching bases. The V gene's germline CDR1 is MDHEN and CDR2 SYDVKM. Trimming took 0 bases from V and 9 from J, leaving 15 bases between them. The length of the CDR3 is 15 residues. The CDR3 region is CASSLWPSGNPEQFF. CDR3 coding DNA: TGTGCCAGCAGTTTATGGCCTTCGGGGAACCCTGAGCAGTTCTTC.

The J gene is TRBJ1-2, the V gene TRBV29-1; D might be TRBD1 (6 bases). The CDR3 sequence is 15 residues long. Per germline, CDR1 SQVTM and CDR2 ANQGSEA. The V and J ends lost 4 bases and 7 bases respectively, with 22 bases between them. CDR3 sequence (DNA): TGCAGCGTTGTACAAAAGACAGGAGCCTGGGGTGGCTACACCTTC. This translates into CSVVQKTGAWGGYTF.

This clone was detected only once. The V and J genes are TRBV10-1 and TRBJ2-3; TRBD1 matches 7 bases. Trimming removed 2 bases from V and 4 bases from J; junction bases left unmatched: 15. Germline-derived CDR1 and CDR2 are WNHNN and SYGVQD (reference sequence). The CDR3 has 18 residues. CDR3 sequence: CASSEPETGSKGPDTQYF. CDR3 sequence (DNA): TGCGCCAGCAGTGAGCCGGAGACAGGGAGTAAAGGGCCAGATACGCAGTATTTT.

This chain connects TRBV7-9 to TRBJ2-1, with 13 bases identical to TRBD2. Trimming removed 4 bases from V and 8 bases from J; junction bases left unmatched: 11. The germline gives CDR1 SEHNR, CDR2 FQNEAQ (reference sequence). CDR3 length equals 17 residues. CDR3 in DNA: TGTGCCAGCAGCTCCGGGGGACTAGCGGGACCTCGGGATGAGCAGTTCTTC. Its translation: CASSSGGLAGPRDEQFF. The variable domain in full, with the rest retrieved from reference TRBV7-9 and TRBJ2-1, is DTGVSQNPRHKITKRGQNVTFRCDPISEHNRLYWYRQTLGQGPEFLTYFQNEAQLEKSRLLSDRFSAERPKGSFSTLEIQRTEQGDSAMYLCASSSGGLAGPRDEQFFGPGTRLTVL.

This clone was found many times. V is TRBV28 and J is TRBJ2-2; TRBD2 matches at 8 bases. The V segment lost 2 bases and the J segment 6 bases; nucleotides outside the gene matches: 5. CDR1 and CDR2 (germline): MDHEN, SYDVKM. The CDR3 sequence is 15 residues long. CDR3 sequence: CASSLHLGGAGELFF. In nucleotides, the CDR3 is TGTGCCAGCAGTTTACACCTCGGGGGGGCCGGGGAGCTGTTTTTT.

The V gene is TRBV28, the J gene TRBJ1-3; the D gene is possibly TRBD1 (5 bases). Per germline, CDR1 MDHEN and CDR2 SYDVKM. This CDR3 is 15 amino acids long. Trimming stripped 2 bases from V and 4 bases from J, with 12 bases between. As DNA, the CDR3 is TGTGCCAGCAGTTTAGGGGGGACGGGGGGAAACACCATATATTTT. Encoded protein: CASSLGGTGGNTIYF.

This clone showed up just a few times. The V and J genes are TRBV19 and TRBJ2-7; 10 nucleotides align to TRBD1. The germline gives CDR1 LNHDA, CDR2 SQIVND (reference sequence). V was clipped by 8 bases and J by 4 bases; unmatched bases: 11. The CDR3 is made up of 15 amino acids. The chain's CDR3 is CASSSRQGARYEQYF. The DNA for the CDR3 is TGTGCCAGTTCTTCGCGACAGGGGGCGCGATACGAGCAGTACTTC.

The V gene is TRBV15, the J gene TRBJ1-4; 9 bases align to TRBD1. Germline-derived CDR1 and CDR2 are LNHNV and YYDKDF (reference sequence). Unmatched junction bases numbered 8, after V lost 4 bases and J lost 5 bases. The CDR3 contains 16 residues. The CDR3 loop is CATSTSWDRVNEKLFF. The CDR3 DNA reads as TGTGCCACCAGCACCTCCTGGGACAGGGTCAATGAAAAACTGTTTTTT.

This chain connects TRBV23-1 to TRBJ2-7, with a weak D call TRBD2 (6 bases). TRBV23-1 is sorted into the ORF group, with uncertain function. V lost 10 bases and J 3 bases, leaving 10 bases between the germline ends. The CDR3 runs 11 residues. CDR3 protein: CAIPGSYEQYF. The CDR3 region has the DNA TGCGCCATCCCCGGGAGCTACGAGCAGTACTTC.

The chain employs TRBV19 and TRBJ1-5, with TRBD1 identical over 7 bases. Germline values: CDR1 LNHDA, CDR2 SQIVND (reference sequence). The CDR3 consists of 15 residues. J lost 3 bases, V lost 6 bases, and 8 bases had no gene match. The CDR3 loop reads CASRIQGIPNQPQHF. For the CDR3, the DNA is TGTGCCAGTAGAATACAGGGGATACCCAATCAGCCCCAGCATTTT.

CDR3: CASSLEQGEKLFF. CDR3 coding DNA: TGCGCCAGCAGCTTGGAACAGGGGGAAAAACTGTTTTTT. The chain couples TRBV5-1 to TRBJ1-4; 7 bases line up with TRBD1. This CDR3 spans 13 amino acids. The germline V gene has CDR1 SGHRS and CDR2 YFSETQ. V gave up 0 bases and J gave up 8 bases; unmatched junction bases: 1. The whole variable domain, filled in from reference TRBV5-1 and TRBJ1-4, reads KAGVTQTPRYLIKTRGQQVTLSCSPISGHRSVSWYQQTPGQGLQFLFEYFSETQRNKGNFPGRFSGRQFSNSRSEMNVSTLELGDSALYLCASSLEQGEKLFFGSGTQLSVL.

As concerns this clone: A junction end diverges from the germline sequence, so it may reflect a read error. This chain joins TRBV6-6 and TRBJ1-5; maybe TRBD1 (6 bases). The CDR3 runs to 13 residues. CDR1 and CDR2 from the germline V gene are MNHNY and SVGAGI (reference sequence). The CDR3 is CAGSSGVNQPQHF. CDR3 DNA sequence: TGTGCCGGCAGTTCAGGGGTCAATCAGCCCCAGCATTTT.

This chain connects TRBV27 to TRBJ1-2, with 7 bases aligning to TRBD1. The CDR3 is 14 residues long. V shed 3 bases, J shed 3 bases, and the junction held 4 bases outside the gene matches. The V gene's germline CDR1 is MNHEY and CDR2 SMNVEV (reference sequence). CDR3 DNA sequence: TGTGCCAGCAGTTTGTCAGGGGGACACTATGGCTACACCTTC. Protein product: CASSLSGGHYGYTF.

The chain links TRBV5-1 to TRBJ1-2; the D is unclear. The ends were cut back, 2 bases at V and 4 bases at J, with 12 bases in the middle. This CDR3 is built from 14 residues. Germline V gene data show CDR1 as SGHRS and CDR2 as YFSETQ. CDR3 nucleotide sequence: TGCGCCAGCAGCTTTGCCCAGTCTGCCTATGGCTACACCTTC. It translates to CASSFAQSAYGYTF.